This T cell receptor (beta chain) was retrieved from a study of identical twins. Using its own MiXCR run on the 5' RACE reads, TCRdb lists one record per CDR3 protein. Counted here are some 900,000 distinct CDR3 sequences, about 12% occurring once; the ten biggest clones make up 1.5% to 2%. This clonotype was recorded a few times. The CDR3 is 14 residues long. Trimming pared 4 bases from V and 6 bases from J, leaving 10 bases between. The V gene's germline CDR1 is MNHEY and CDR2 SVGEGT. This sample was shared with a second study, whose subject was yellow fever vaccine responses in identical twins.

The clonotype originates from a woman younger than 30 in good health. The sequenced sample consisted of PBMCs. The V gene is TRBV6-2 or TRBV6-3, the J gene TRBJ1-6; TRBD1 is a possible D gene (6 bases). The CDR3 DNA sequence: TGTGCCAGCAGTTTGACAGGATCTAATTCACCCCTCCACTTT. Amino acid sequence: CASSLTGSNSPLHF.